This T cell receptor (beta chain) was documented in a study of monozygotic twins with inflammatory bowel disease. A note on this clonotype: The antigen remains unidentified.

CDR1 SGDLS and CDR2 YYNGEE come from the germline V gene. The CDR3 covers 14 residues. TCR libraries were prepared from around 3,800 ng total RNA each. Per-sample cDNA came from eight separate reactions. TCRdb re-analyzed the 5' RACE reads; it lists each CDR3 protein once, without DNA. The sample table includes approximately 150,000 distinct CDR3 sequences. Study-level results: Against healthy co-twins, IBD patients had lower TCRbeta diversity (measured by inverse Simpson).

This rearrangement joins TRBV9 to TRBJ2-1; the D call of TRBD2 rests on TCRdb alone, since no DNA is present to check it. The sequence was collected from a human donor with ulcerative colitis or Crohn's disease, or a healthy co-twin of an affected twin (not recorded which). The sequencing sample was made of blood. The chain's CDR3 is CASSRLAGNNEQFF.